These 7 T cell receptor beta chains were sequenced from one sample in a study of T cells after yellow fever vaccination. TCRdb re-called the 5' RACE reads with MiXCR, one entry per CDR3 protein. The sample holds about 340,000 distinct CDR3 sequences, roughly an eighth seen once. Material: CD4+ T cells sorted from PBMCs, obtained 15 days after the yellow fever booster vaccination. The receptors were gathered from a man aged 18 to 29 who received the YFV17D yellow fever vaccine.

This clonotype was seen at least ten times. This rearrangement joins TRBV2 to TRBJ2-5; D may be TRBD2 (5 bases). This CDR3 has 14 amino acids. The V end was cut by 6 bases, the J end by 5 bases, with 16 bases between. The V gene's germline CDR1 is SNHLY and CDR2 FYNNEI. CDR3 sequence (DNA): TGTGCCAGCAGCCAATGGGATGGCGGGGAGACCCAGTACTTC. Amino acids: CASSQWDGGETQYF.

This clonotype was detected many times. This chain uses TRBV5-1 with TRBJ2-5, with D maybe TRBD1 (6 bases). Germline V lookup: CDR1 SGHRS, CDR2 YFSETQ. Between the trimmed V and J ends, which lost 3 bases and 5 bases, there was a span of 17 bases. This CDR3 has 15 residues. CDR3 sequence reads: CASSWTGHPGETQYF. CDR3 nucleotide sequence: TGCGCCAGCAGCTGGACGGGACACCCCGGGGAGACCCAGTACTTC.

This clonotype was observed a few times. V usage is TRBV20-1 and J usage is TRBJ2-2; 8 nucleotides agree with TRBD1. The CDR3 is made up of 16 amino acids. J lost 6 bases, V lost 6 bases, and 15 bases had no gene match. The germline V gene has CDR1 DFQATT and CDR2 SNEGSKA (reference sequence). This CDR3 reads CSANPSQATGAGELFF. The CDR3 DNA sequence: TGCAGTGCCAACCCCTCTCAGGCGACAGGGGCCGGGGAGCTGTTTTTT.

The chain uses TRBV6-2 or TRBV6-3 and TRBJ1-5, with unresolved D. The CDR3 extends over 14 amino acids. The V and J ends lost 3 bases and 1 base respectively, with 7 bases between them. Per germline, CDR1 MNHEY and CDR2 SVGEGT. Written as DNA, the CDR3 is TGTGCCAGCAGTTATATTGTAAGCAATCAGCCCCAGCATTTT. The encoded protein is CASSYIVSNQPQHF.

The J gene is TRBJ2-3, the V gene TRBV6-5; D is tentatively TRBD1 or TRBD2 (5 bases each). Germline lookup yields CDR1 MNHEY and CDR2 SVGAGI. The V end was cut by 7 bases, the J end by 5 bases, with 16 bases between. The CDR3 has 14 residues. The CDR3 reads CASKVGVVGDTQYF. The CDR3 region has the DNA TGTGCCAGCAAGGTGGGGGTGGTTGGAGATACGCAGTATTTT.

V and J are TRBV18 and TRBJ1-5, with 9 bases identical to TRBD1. The ends lost 5 bases at V and 7 bases at J; junction bases unmatched: 9. Per germline, CDR1 KGHSH and CDR2 LQKENI. This CDR3 spans 15 amino acids. The DNA for the CDR3 is TGTGCCAGCTCAAAAGCCGGGACAGGGAGGCAGCCCCAGCATTTT. This gives the protein CASSKAGTGRQPQHF.

This chain connects TRBV5-4 to TRBJ2-7; TRBD1 matches 9 bases. In germline, CDR1 is SGHNT, CDR2 YYREEE (reference sequence). This CDR3 has 17 residues. The J segment lost 2 bases and the V segment lost 3 bases, leaving 12 bases of the junction unmatched. CDR3 residues: CASSWGGGTGLTYEQYV. The CDR3 DNA is TGTGCCAGCAGCTGGGGTGGAGGGACAGGGTTAACCTACGAGCAGTACGTC.